The 20 T cell receptor beta chains given below trace back to one sample, sequenced in a study of graft-versus-host responses after intestinal transplantation (dated by TCRdb to the early 2020s). The time point label for this specimen denotes: cells obtained before transplantation from donor or recipient. Mixed lymphocyte reactions plated about 200,000 CFSE-labeled pre-transplant responders with about 200,000 irradiated violet-dye-labeled stimulators and were cultured for six to seven days. Library preparation employed the immunoSEQ multiplex PCR assay. What TCRdb holds here is the immuneACCESS table cut down to in-frame rearrangements. Part of the clones is not present; checked against another copy, under half of the missing clones reflect an unresolved V gene, and the others are unexplained. The sample table contains 12,000 or so clones; only one count was recorded for 35% of them. The ten largest clones take up 3% to 3.5% of the sample.

The sequenced sample was alloreactive CD8+ T cells from a mixed lymphocyte reaction culture, obtained before intestinal transplant. The cell subset or site label, read with the paper, signifies: CFSE-low proliferating T cells sorted from roughly 6-day pre-transplant mixed lymphocyte reaction (GvH or HvG direction). The receptors shown here come from a human patient who received an intestinal transplant.

The chain links TRBV11-2 to TRBJ2-5; D is undetermined. Trimming pared 2 bases from V and 4 bases from J, leaving 17 bases between. The CDR3 contains 16 residues. The germline V gene encodes CDR1 SGHAT and CDR2 FQNNGV. CDR3 region: CASSLTSFSRVETQYF. In nucleotides, the CDR3 is TGTGCCAGCAGCTTAACCTCCTTTTCGCGCGTAGAGACCCAGTACTTC.

In this sample, this clone turned up a few times. Here the CDR3 reads CASSQVGSYEQYF. The CDR3 nucleotides read TGCGCCAGCAGCCAAGTAGGAAGCTACGAGCAGTACTTC. The chain uses TRBV4-3 and TRBJ2-5; D is uncertain. The closer fit of TRBJ2-7 to the DNA end suggests the J call may be wrong. The CDR3 contains 13 residues. CDR1 and CDR2 (germline): LGHNA, YSLEER.

The chain is built from TRBV9 and TRBJ2-2; 15 bases match TRBD2. The CDR3 is made up of 18 amino acids. Germline loops: CDR1 SGDLS, CDR2 YYNGEE. With 3 bases clipped from V and 5 bases from J, the junction kept 8 bases outside the gene matches. CDR3 amino acids: CASSGRTSGREGTGELFF. The CDR3 nucleotides are TGTGCCAGCAGCGGAAGGACTAGCGGGAGGGAGGGGACCGGGGAGCTGTTTTTT.

This clone was found a few times. This chain joins TRBV7-9 and TRBJ2-1; TRBD2 aligns across 10 bases. Trimming at V came to 1 base and at J to 7 bases, leaving 1 base not matched to a gene. This CDR3 spans 14 amino acids. Germline-derived CDR1 and CDR2 are SEHNR and FQNEAQ (reference sequence). The CDR3 is CASSLVLAGNEQFF. CDR3 DNA: TGTGCCAGCAGCTTAGTACTAGCGGGAAATGAGCAGTTCTTC.

This clone was seen a handful of times. The CDR3 region is CASSRSLRQASNYGYTF. The CDR3 DNA reads as TGTGCCAGCTCCCGAAGCCTGAGACAGGCCTCTAACTATGGCTACACCTTC. The chain employs TRBV18 and TRBJ1-2, with D possibly matching TRBD1 (6 bases). The germline CDR1 and CDR2 sequences are KGHSH and LQKENI. The ends were cut back, 6 bases at V and 0 bases at J, with 20 bases in the middle. The CDR3 is made up of 17 amino acids.

Of note for this clone: The same CDR3 is also encoded by other DNA sequences in this sample. CDR3 residues: CASKLTRASSYNSPLHF. Written as DNA, the CDR3 is TGTGCCAGCAAACTCACGAGGGCGAGCTCCTATAATTCACCCCTCCACTTT. The rearrangement links TRBV13 to TRBJ1-6; no reliable D call. The CDR3 runs 17 residues. Germline CDR1 PRHDT, CDR2 FYEKMQ (reference sequence). Between the trimmed V and J ends, which lost 7 bases and 0 bases, there was a span of 16 bases.

This clone was seen more than once but under ten times. This chain connects TRBV6-6 to TRBJ2-7, with D unclear. This CDR3 spans 11 amino acids. V lost 4 bases, J lost 3 bases, and 4 bases lay in between. From germline, CDR1 is MNHNY and CDR2 SVGAGI (reference sequence). The CDR3 nucleotides read TGTGCCAGCAGTTGGGGCTACGAGCAGTACTTC. Its protein is CASSWGYEQYF.

This chain uses TRBV7-8 with TRBJ1-4, with 9 bases lining up with TRBD1. The trim removed 5 bases at V and 14 bases at J, leaving 18 bases unmatched. Germline CDR1 and CDR2: SGHVS and FQNEAQ. The CDR3 consists of 16 residues. CDR3 sequence (DNA): TGTGCCAGCAGCCAATCCGGGACAGGGAGGTATCCTGGGCTGTTTTTT. It codes for CASSQSGTGRYPGLFF. Complete variable domain (other parts from reference TRBV7-8 and TRBJ1-4): GAGVSQSPRYKVAKRGQDVALRCDPISGHVSLFWYQQALGQGPEFLTYFQNEAQLDKSGLPSDRFFAERPEGSVSTLKIQRTQQEDSAVYLCASSQSGTGRYPGLFFGSGTQLSVL.

The chain carries TRBV5-6 and TRBJ2-7, with 9 nucleotides matching TRBD2. Germline trimming cut 1 base from V and 3 bases from J; bases unmatched to any gene: 5. The CDR3 has 15 residues. Germline V lookup: CDR1 SGHDT, CDR2 YYEEEE. The chain's CDR3 is CASSLSGLAFYEQYF. The CDR3, as DNA: TGTGCCAGCAGCTTGTCGGGACTAGCTTTCTACGAGCAGTACTTC.

The V call is TRBV11-2, the J call TRBJ2-7; TRBD2 agrees at 10 bases. This CDR3 has 15 amino acids. Per germline, CDR1 SGHAT and CDR2 FQNNGV. V was clipped by 1 base and J by 3 bases; unmatched bases: 3. Here the CDR3 DNA reads TGTGCCAGCAGCTTAGGAGGACTAGCGGACTACGAGCAGTACTTC. Residues: CASSLGGLADYEQYF.

There are a few counts of this clone. J is TRBJ2-7 and V is TRBV7-9; unclear D gene. V was cut by 1 base and J by 7 bases, with 11 bases left in between. The germline gives CDR1 SEHNR, CDR2 FQNEAQ (reference sequence). The CDR3 extends over 13 amino acids. The CDR3 region has the DNA TGTGCCAGCAGCTTAGAATGGGGATGGGAGCAGTACTTC. The encoded protein is CASSLEWGWEQYF.

The chain has TRBV11-2 and TRBJ1-5; the match to TRBD1 covers 8 bases. The V gene end was trimmed by 5 bases and the J gene end by 6 bases; junction bases not matched to a gene: 9. The CDR3 loop spans 15 amino acids. Germline V CDR1 and CDR2: SGHAT, FQNNGV. CDR3 DNA sequence: TGTGCCAGCAGCCCAGGGGCAGGGGGCAGTCAGCCCCAGCATTTT. It encodes CASSPGAGGSQPQHF. The whole variable domain, filled in from reference TRBV11-2 and TRBJ1-5, reads EAGVAQSPRYKIIEKRQSVAFWCNPISGHATLYWYQQILGQGPKLLIQFQNNGVVDDSQLPKDRFSAERLKGVDSTLKIQPAKLEDSAVYLCASSPGAGGSQPQHFGDGTRLSIL.

Remarks on this clone: Since a much larger clone is just one base distant, this may be a read error. This sample includes further DNA sequences coding for the same CDR3. The rearrangement uses TRBV27 and TRBJ2-7, with a weak D call TRBD1 (5 bases). CDR3 length equals 14 residues. Germline CDR1 and CDR2: MNHEY and SMNVEV (reference sequence). The CDR3 DNA reads as TGCGCCAGCAGTTTTTCAGACAGCAGCTACGAGCAGTACTTC. Residues: CASSFSDSSYEQYF.

The table lists this clone with a few counts. The CDR3 DNA reads as TGTGCCAGCAGTTACAGCGGGGGGGTTTTAGGATATGGCTACACCTTC. Translating gives CASSYSGGVLGYGYTF. The chain is built from TRBV6-5 and TRBJ1-2, with TRBD1 as a possible D gene (5 bases). The CDR3 has 16 amino acids. Per the germline V gene, CDR1 is MNHEY and CDR2 is SVGAGI. V shed 2 bases and J shed 5 bases, with 18 bases lying between them.

The chain combines TRBV7-6 with TRBJ2-7; D might be TRBD1 (6 bases). This CDR3 has 13 residues. The V gene lost 6 bases and the J gene lost 1 base, with 10 bases spanning the gap. CDR1 is SGHVS and CDR2 is FNYEAQ in the germline V gene. The CDR3 nucleotides are TGTGCCAGCAGGTTGGACAGTTCCTACGAGCAGTACTTC. Residues: CASRLDSSYEQYF.

The rearrangement links TRBV7-9 to TRBJ2-6; tentative D call: TRBD2 (5 bases). The CDR3 runs 15 residues. Germline V gives CDR1 SEHNR, CDR2 FQNEAQ (reference sequence). The V end lost 1 base, the J end lost 4 bases, and 8 bases lay between the germline ends. The CDR3 here is CASSLGGWGANVLTF. CDR3 DNA sequence: TGTGCCAGCAGCTTAGGAGGGTGGGGGGCCAACGTCCTGACTTTC. Complete variable domain (other parts from reference TRBV7-9 and TRBJ2-6): DTGVSQNPRHKITKRGQNVTFRCDPISEHNRLYWYRQTLGQGPEFLTYFQNEAQLEKSRLLSDRFSAERPKGSFSTLEIQRTEQGDSAMYLCASSLGGWGANVLTFGAGSRLTVL.

This clone was counted only a few times. V and J are TRBV19 and TRBJ2-1, with D possibly being TRBD2 (5 bases). Germline V CDR1 and CDR2: LNHDA, SQIVND (reference sequence). With 7 bases removed from V and 7 bases from J, the gap between germline ends came to 14 bases. The CDR3 extends over 13 amino acids. The CDR3 loop is CASTHGGFNEQFF. Written as DNA, the CDR3 is TGTGCCAGTACGCATGGCGGGTTTAATGAGCAGTTCTTC.

This chain uses TRBV5-4 with TRBJ1-4; D is ambiguous. The length of the CDR3 is 15 residues. The ends were cut back, 0 bases at V and 0 bases at J, with 6 bases in the middle. Germline values: CDR1 SGHNT, CDR2 YYREEE (reference sequence). CDR3 residues: CASSLGPATNEKLFF. Here the CDR3 DNA reads TGTGCCAGCAGCTTGGGGCCAGCAACTAATGAAAAACTGTTTTTT.

J is TRBJ1-1 and V is TRBV7-3; 7 bases agree with TRBD1. The CDR3 totals 15 residues. The J segment lost 0 bases and the V segment lost 4 bases, leaving 5 bases of the junction unmatched. Germline CDR1 reads SGHTA; CDR2 reads FQGTGA. The CDR3 bases are TGTGCCAGCAGCTCTAGGGACAGCATGAACACTGAAGCTTTCTTT. As protein: CASSSRDSMNTEAFF.

This clone was observed a handful of times. The chain combines TRBV7-2 with TRBJ2-7, with D perhaps TRBD2 (5 bases). Germline CDR1 and CDR2: SGHTA and FQGNSA. With 3 bases removed from V and 3 bases from J, the gap between germline ends came to 9 bases. The length of the CDR3 is 13 residues. CDR3 loop: CASSFTRDYEQYF. The CDR3 DNA reads as TGTGCCAGCAGCTTCACCCGGGACTACGAGCAGTACTTC. The full variable domain, with the rest looked up from reference TRBV7-2 and TRBJ2-7, is GAGVSQSPSNKVTEKGKDVELRCDPISGHTALYWYRQSLGQGLEFLIYFQGNSAPDKSGLPSDRFSAERTGGSVSTLTIQRTQQEDSAVYLCASSFTRDYEQYFGPGTRLTVT.